This TCR beta chain stems from a study of blood T cell repertoires in COVID-19. The CDR3 spans 16 residues. CDR1 is MNHEY and CDR2 is SMNVEV in the germline V gene (reference sequence). With 1 base clipped from V and 6 bases from J, the junction kept 7 bases outside the gene matches. Assay used: immunoSEQ multiplex PCR; TCRdb lists only in-frame clones, some missing. This sample has hundreds of thousands of clones, with around 88% found just once. Recovery meant two consecutive negative NP/OP PCR tests, professional clearance, or resolved symptoms. The sequence was obtained from a woman in her 40s who had recovered from COVID-19. Specimen: PBMCs or T cells enriched from blood (not recorded which). V usage is TRBV27 and J usage is TRBJ2-3; 10 bases are shared with TRBD1. CDR3 in DNA: TGTGCCAGCAGTTTATACCGGACAGGGGGTAGCGATACGCAGTATTTT. It codes for CASSLYRTGGSDTQYF.